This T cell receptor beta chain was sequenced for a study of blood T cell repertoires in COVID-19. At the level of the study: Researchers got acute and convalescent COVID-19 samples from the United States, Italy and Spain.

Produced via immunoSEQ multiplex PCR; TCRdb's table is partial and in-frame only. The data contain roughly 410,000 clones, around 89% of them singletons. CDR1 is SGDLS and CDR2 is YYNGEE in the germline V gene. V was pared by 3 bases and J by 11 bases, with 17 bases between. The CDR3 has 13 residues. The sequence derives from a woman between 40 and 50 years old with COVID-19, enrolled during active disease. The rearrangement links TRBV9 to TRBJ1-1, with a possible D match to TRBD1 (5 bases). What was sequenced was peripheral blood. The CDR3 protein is CASSATAGLRAFF. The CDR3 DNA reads TGTGCCAGCAGCGCTACGGCGGGACTTCGGGCTTTCTTT.